The rows below give T cell receptor beta chains drawn from one sample of a study of graft-versus-host responses after intestinal transplantation. Clones were sequenced by immunoSEQ multiplex PCR, and TCRdb holds only the in-frame ones, with some missing. The sample records fewer than 110,000 clones, roughly 87% being singletons. Their antigen targets remain unknown. The sample here was unstimulated CD4+ T cells sorted from spleen or lymph node cells, taken before transplant. These receptors were collected from a human donor who was the organ donor for an intestinal transplant. CDR3s include the opening cysteine and the closing phenylalanine or tryptophan. The D gene is left open where the match is weak. Size tells how often a clone was seen (once, few, many) or the class of an expanded clone, and some rows leave it out.

NA	TRBJ1-2	NA	TRBV5-1	CASSLGGFYGYTF	TGCGCCAGCAGCTTGGGCGGCTTCTATGGCTACACCTTC
NA	TRBJ1-6	NA	TRBV6-6	CASSLALRGSPLHF	TGTGCCAGCAGTTTGGCTCTTCGGGGTTCACCCCTCCACTTT
NA	TRBJ2-1	TRBD1	TRBV12-5	CASGLGQGKTFF	TGTGCTAGTGGTTTGGGACAGGGGAAAACGTTCTTC
NA	TRBJ1-6	NA	TRBV5-1	CASSLADSLGVSPLHF	TGCGCCAGCAGCTTGGCGGACAGCTTGGGGGTTTCACCCCTCCACTTT
NA	TRBJ2-5	NA	TRBV11-2	CASSLGPSKETQYF	TGTGCCAGCAGCTTAGGACCCTCAAAAGAGACCCAGTACTTC
NA	TRBJ1-6	TRBD1	TRBV29-1	CSAADREGSPLHF	TGCAGCGCCGCGGACAGGGAGGGGTCACCCCTCCACTTT
NA	TRBJ2-7	NA	TRBV9	CASSVGPGSYEQYF	TGTGCCAGCAGCGTAGGGCCCGGTTCCTACGAGCAGTACTTC
NA	TRBJ2-3	NA	TRBV29-1	CSVDKDPQYF	TGCAGCGTTGACAAGGACCCGCAGTATTTT
NA	TRBJ2-7	NA	TRBV5-1	CASSRDPTYEQYF	TGCGCCAGCAGTCGCGACCCCACCTACGAGCAGTACTTC
NA	TRBJ2-2	NA	TRBV19	CASSIKQNTGELFF	TGTGCCAGTAGTATCAAACAGAACACCGGGGAGCTGTTTTTT
NA	TRBJ1-1	NA	TRBV5-6	CASSLARITEAFF	TGTGCCAGCAGCTTGGCCAGGATCACTGAAGCTTTCTTT
NA	TRBJ2-7	NA	TRBV18	CASSPGLTQYF	TGTGCCAGCTCACCTGGACTGACGCAGTACTTC
NA	TRBJ1-1	TRBD1	TRBV6-5	CASSRRQGGTEAFF	TGTGCCAGCAGCCGCCGGCAGGGGGGCACTGAAGCTTTCTTT
NA	TRBJ2-2	TRBD2	TRBV11-2	CATHRPGLAGANTGELFF	TGTGCCACCCACCGCCCCGGACTAGCGGGCGCGAACACCGGGGAGCTGTTTTTT
NA	TRBJ2-7	TRBD1	TRBV6-1	CASRTLTGPYEQYF	TGTGCCAGCAGGACCTTGACAGGGCCCTACGAGCAGTACTTC
NA	TRBJ2-7	NA	TRBV18	CASSPPMGYEQYF	TGTGCCAGCTCACCACCGATGGGCTACGAGCAGTACTTC
NA	TRBJ2-7	NA	TRBV5-1	CASSYSQGSPEQYF	TGCGCCAGCAGCTATTCGCAGGGGTCCCCCGAGCAGTACTTC
NA	TRBJ1-6	NA	TRBV6-5	CASSEGRYSPLHF	TGTGCCAGCAGTGAAGGGAGGTATTCACCCCTCCACTTT
NA	TRBJ1-4	TRBD1	TRBV30	CAWDRGVGEKLFF	TGTGCCTGGGACAGGGGGGTCGGTGAAAAACTGTTTTTT
NA	TRBJ1-1	NA	TRBV11-3	CASRYHRRNTEAFF	TGTGCCAGCAGGTACCACAGGAGGAACACTGAAGCTTTCTTT
NA	TRBJ1-1	NA	TRBV18	CASSPLLGQANTEAFF	TGTGCCAGCTCACCGCTGCTAGGGCAGGCGAACACTGAAGCTTTCTTT
NA	TRBJ2-1	NA	TRBV2	CASGGQSYNEQFF	TGTGCCAGTGGGGGGCAGTCCTACAATGAGCAGTTCTTC
NA	TRBJ1-1	NA	TRBV18	CASSPGQGPTEAFF	TGTGCCAGCTCACCAGGGCAGGGCCCCACTGAAGCTTTCTTT
once	TRBJ2-3	NA	TRBV6-5	CATKREFSTDTQYF	TGTGCCACGAAGAGGGAGTTTAGTACAGATACGCAGTATTTT
once	TRBJ1-5	TRBD1	TRBV13	CASSPTLGPGQGPYQPQHF	TGTGCCAGCAGCCCCACGCTGGGGCCAGGACAGGGCCCCTATCAGCCCCAGCATTTT
NA	TRBJ2-2	NA	TRBV9	CASSVGLSRNTGELFF	TGTGCCAGCAGCGTAGGTCTTAGCCGGAACACCGGGGAGCTGTTTTTT
once	TRBJ2-3	NA	TRBV7-9	CASSSDRSTDTQYF	TGTGCCAGCAGCTCCGACAGAAGCACAGATACGCAGTATTTT
NA	TRBJ2-7	TRBD1	TRBV5-1	CASSVDRGQYEQYF	TGCGCCAGCAGCGTGGACAGGGGGCAATACGAGCAGTACTTC